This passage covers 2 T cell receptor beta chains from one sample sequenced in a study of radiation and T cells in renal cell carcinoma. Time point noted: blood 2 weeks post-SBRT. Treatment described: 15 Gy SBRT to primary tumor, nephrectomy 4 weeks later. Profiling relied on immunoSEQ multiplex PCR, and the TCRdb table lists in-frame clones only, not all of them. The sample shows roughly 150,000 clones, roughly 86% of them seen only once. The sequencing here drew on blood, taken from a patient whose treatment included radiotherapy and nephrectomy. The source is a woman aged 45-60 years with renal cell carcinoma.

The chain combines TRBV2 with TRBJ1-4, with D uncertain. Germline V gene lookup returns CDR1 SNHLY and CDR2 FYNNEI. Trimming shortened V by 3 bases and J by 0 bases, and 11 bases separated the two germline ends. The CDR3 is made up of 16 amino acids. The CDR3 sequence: CASSDPGSATNEKLFF. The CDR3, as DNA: TGTGCCAGCAGTGACCCCGGGAGCGCAACTAATGAAAAACTGTTTTTT.

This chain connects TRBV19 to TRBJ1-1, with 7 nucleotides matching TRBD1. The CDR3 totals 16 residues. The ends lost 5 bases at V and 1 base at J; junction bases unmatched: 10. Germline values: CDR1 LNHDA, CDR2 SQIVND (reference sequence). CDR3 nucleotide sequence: TGTGCCAGTAGTGCGGAGGGACAGCTGCCGAACACTGAAGCTTTCTTT. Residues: CASSAEGQLPNTEAFF.